This T cell receptor beta chain was found in a study of T cell repertoires in cytomegalovirus infection. At the level of the study: CMV infection together with matching HLA type was indicated by public TCR beta signatures.

MiXCR, applied by TCRdb to the reads, yields one record per CDR3 protein. This sample carries roughly 230,000 distinct CDR3 sequences, over 15% of them seen once, and the ten largest clones take less than 50%. Whole-study results and caveats: Clonotype analysis showed dominance of the ex vivo response by HLA-C-restricted CMV-specific TCR beta clonotypes.

The V end was cut by 6 bases, the J end by 0 bases, with 11 bases between. Germline CDR1 MDHEN, CDR2 SYDVKM. The length of the CDR3 is 15 residues. With respect to this clonotype: Antigen: not known.

Sequenced sample: CD8+ T cells from PBMCs. The chain combines TRBV28 with TRBJ1-4; perhaps TRBD1 as D (5 bases). This receptor was taken from a human donor in good health (CMV status not recorded). Some clones in this sample may be carry-over from other donors' samples. The DNA for the CDR3 is TGTGCCAGCAGGCCCTCGGGGGCAACTAATGAAAAACTGTTTTTT. This translates into CASRPSGATNEKLFF.